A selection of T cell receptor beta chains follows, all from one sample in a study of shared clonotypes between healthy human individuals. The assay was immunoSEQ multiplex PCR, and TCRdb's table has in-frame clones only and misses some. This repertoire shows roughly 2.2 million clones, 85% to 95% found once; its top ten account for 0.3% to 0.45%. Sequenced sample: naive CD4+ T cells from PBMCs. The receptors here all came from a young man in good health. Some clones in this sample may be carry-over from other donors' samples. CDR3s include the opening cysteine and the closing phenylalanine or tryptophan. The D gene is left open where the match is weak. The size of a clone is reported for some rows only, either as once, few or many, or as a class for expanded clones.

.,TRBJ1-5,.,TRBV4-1,CASSQDLVTVVRGSNQPQHF,TGCGCCAGCAGCCAAGATCTTGTCACGGTGGTCCGGGGTAGCAATCAGCCCCAGCATTTT
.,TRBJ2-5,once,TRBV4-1,CASSQVGSGEETQYF,TGCGCCAGCAGCCAAGTTGGGTCGGGCGAAGAGACCCAGTACTTC
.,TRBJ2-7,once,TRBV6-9,CASSSHRSSRGYEQYF,TGTGCCAGCAGTTCTCACCGGAGTAGCCGGGGGTACGAGCAGTACTTC
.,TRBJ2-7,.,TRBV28,CASRGGGIRTPYEQYF,TGTGCCAGCAGGGGCGGAGGGATTCGAACCCCCTACGAGCAGTACTTC
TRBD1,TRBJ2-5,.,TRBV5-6,CASSRPGQGWGKAQYF,TGTGCCAGCAGCAGGCCGGGACAGGGGTGGGGGAAGGCCCAGTACTTC
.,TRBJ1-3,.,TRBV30,CAWSVGRLSSGNTIYF,TGTGCCTGGAGTGTGGGTCGGCTGAGCTCTGGAAACACCATATATTTT
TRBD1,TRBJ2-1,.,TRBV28,CASSRDRRYNEQFF,TGTGCCAGCAGTCGGGACAGGAGATACAATGAGCAGTTCTTC
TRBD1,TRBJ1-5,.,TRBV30,CAWGGQGDQPQHF,TGTGCCTGGGGAGGACAGGGTGATCAGCCCCAGCATTTT
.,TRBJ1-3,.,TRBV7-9,CASSQVISGNTIYF,TGTGCCAGCAGCCAAGTCATCTCTGGAAACACCATATATTTT
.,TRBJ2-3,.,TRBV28,CASSRPVVLDTQYF,TGTGCCAGCAGCCGACCAGTCGTTCTCGATACGCAGTATTTT
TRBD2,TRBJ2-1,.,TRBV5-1,CASSLWTSGSSYNEQFF,TGCGCCAGCAGCTTGTGGACTAGCGGGAGCTCCTACAATGAGCAGTTCTTC
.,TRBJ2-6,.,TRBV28,CASSYHGANVLTF,TGTGCCAGCAGTTATCACGGGGCCAACGTCCTGACTTTC
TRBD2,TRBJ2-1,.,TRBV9,CASSPRTSGGEQFF,TGTGCCAGCAGCCCCCGGACTAGCGGGGGTGAGCAGTTCTTC
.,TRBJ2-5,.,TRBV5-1,CASSLEIDQETQYF,TGCGCCAGCAGCTTGGAAATCGACCAAGAGACCCAGTACTTC
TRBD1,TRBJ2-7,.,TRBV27,CASSHRTGGPYEQYF,TGTGCCAGCAGTCATAGGACAGGGGGTCCCTACGAGCAGTACTTC